Listed below are T cell receptor beta chains from one sample, sequenced in a study of CD8+ T cells in alopecia areata. Some clones are missing from TCRdb's copy, which holds only in-frame ones; the method was immunoSEQ multiplex PCR. In the table there are 200,000 to 250,000 clones, roughly two fifths of which are singletons. Source: CD4+ T cells sorted from blood, taken around week 30, from a patient treated with tofacitinib. All receptors come from a human donor with alopecia areata. The CDR3 runs from the conserved cysteine through the conserved F or W. D genes are given only for firm matches. Some rows mark clone size as missing; the rest say once, few, many or name a class of expanded clone.

>NA|NA|TRBJ1-2|TRBV5-4
CASSTLGKYGYTF
TGTGCCAGCAGTACGCTGGGGAAGTATGGCTACACCTTC
>TRBD1|NA|TRBJ2-7|TRBV5-4
CASSLDRGSFYEQYF
TGTGCCAGCAGCTTGGACAGGGGATCATTCTACGAGCAGTACTTC
>NA|NA|TRBJ2-3|TRBV5-1
CASSFSGTRAGDTQYF
TGCGCCAGCAGCTTTTCCGGGACCAGGGCTGGGGATACGCAGTATTTT
>NA|NA|TRBJ2-7|TRBV30
CAWGRSIEQYF
TGTGCCTGGGGACGTAGCATCGAGCAGTACTTC
>NA|NA|TRBJ2-2|TRBV6-5
CASSYWSGIITGELFF
TGTGCCAGCAGTTACTGGTCAGGGATTATCACCGGGGAGCTGTTTTTT
>NA|NA|TRBJ2-1|TRBV6-6
CASSSPTGQTYNEQFF
TGTGCCAGCAGTTCCCCGACAGGCCAGACCTACAATGAGCAGTTCTTC
>NA|NA|TRBJ1-2|TRBV6-5
CASRGSYGYTF
TGTGCCAGCAGGGGCTCCTATGGCTACACCTTC
>NA|NA|TRBJ1-1|TRBV29-1
CSVVFGTEAFF
TGCAGCGTCGTTTTCGGTACTGAAGCTTTCTTT
>TRBD1|once|TRBJ2-7|TRBV5-1
CASSLENRGYEQYF
TGCGCCAGCAGCTTGGAGAACAGGGGATACGAGCAGTACTTC
>NA|NA|TRBJ1-2|TRBV5-1
CASNLGYGGGYTF
TGCGCCAGCAACTTGGGTTACGGGGGCGGCTACACCTTC
>TRBD2|NA|TRBJ2-4|TRBV11-2
CASSSTLAGTINIQYF
TGTGCCAGCAGCTCCACCCTAGCGGGAACGATAAACATTCAGTACTTC
>NA|NA|TRBJ1-6|TRBV9
CASSAGPQRESPLHF
TGTGCCAGCAGCGCCGGACCCCAAAGAGAATCACCCCTCCACTTT
>NA|few|TRBJ2-6|TRBV6-6
CASSYSPGLANVLTF
TGTGCCAGCAGTTACTCTCCCGGTTTGGCCAACGTCCTGACTTTC
>TRBD1|NA|TRBJ1-2|TRBV30
CAWSGKDRTYGYTF
TGTGCCTGGAGTGGAAAGGACAGGACCTATGGCTACACCTTC
>TRBD1|NA|TRBJ1-2|TRBV18
CASSPYTGGDYGYTF
TGTGCCAGCTCGCCTTATACAGGGGGCGACTATGGCTACACCTTC
>NA|NA|TRBJ1-6|TRBV11-1
CASSSTWTVSSPLHF
TGTGCCAGCAGCTCCACGTGGACGGTTAGTTCACCCCTCCACTTT
>TRBD1|NA|TRBJ1-2|TRBV6-1
CASSSGAGGSYGYTF
TGTGCCAGCAGTTCTGGGGCAGGGGGCAGCTATGGCTACACCTTC
>NA|few|TRBJ1-4|TRBV29-1
CSILKALGRNEKLFF
TGCAGCATATTGAAGGCTCTTGGTCGTAATGAAAAACTGTTTTTT
>TRBD2|few|TRBJ2-7|TRBV4-1
CASSPKTGPSGRGFPNEQYF
TGCGCCAGCAGCCCCAAGACAGGGCCTAGCGGGAGGGGATTCCCCAACGAGCAGTACTTC
>TRBD1|few|TRBJ2-1|TRBV7-3
CASSLLDRWDRGSNEQFF
TGTGCCAGCAGCTTATTAGACCGGTGGGACAGGGGGAGCAATGAGCAGTTCTTC
>NA|NA|TRBJ2-7|TRBV15
CATSRDRQGEQYF
TGTGCCACCAGCAGGGACCGCCAGGGCGAGCAGTACTTC
>TRBD2|NA|TRBJ2-3|TRBV9
CASSVAGGGSRLDTQYF
TGTGCCAGCAGCGTAGCAGGCGGCGGGAGTAGATTAGATACGCAGTATTTT
>TRBD2|few|TRBJ2-7|TRBV5-6
CASSTRLAGDSYEQYF
TGTGCCAGCAGCACCCGACTAGCGGGAGACTCCTACGAGCAGTACTTC
>NA|few|TRBJ2-3|TRBV29-1
CSGLGAGADTQYF
TGCAGCGGCTTAGGGGCTGGGGCAGATACGCAGTATTTT
>NA|NA|TRBJ2-7|TRBV27
CASSLATGDTYEQYF
TGTGCCAGCAGTTTGGCCACCGGTGACACCTACGAGCAGTACTTC
>TRBD1|NA|TRBJ1-2|TRBV6-6
CASSGQGKANYGYTF
TGTGCCAGCAGCGGACAGGGAAAGGCTAACTATGGCTACACCTTC
>NA|few|TRBJ2-3|TRBV29-1
CSVVGNPRGSTDTQYF
TGCAGCGTCGTAGGGAATCCACGCGGTAGCACAGATACGCAGTATTTT
>NA|few|TRBJ2-7|TRBV7-2
CASSSRTTSSYEQYF
TGTGCCAGCAGCTCCCGGACCACTAGCTCCTACGAGCAGTACTTC
>NA|NA|TRBJ2-1|TRBV7-8
CASSGEQFFGKQFF
NA
>NA|NA|TRBJ1-2|TRBV9
CASRRDSYGYTF
TGTGCCAGCAGGAGGGACTCCTATGGCTACACCTTC
>TRBD1|NA|TRBJ2-1|TRBV30
CAWSRDRRDNEQFF
TGTGCCTGGAGTCGGGACAGGAGAGACAATGAGCAGTTCTTC
>TRBD1|few|TRBJ1-2|TRBV23-1
CASSQPSGTGGARYGYTF
TGCGCCAGCAGTCAACCTTCTGGGACAGGGGGCGCGCGCTATGGCTACACCTTC
>TRBD1|NA|TRBJ1-5|TRBV10-3
CAISESTGEVGQPQHF
TGTGCCATCAGTGAGTCAACAGGGGAGGTCGGACAGCCCCAGCATTTT
>TRBD2|NA|TRBJ2-2|TRBV9
CASSLGTSGATGELFF
TGTGCCAGCAGCTTAGGGACTAGCGGGGCTACCGGGGAGCTGTTTTTT
>NA|NA|TRBJ1-2|TRBV14
CASSRSSRANYGYTF
TGTGCCAGCAGCCGGAGTTCAAGAGCTAACTATGGCTACACCTTC
>NA|many|TRBJ2-3|TRBV7-9
CASSFRRVESSDTQYF
TGTGCCAGCAGCTTCCGTCGGGTCGAGTCGTCAGATACGCAGTATTTT
>TRBD1|few|TRBJ2-7|TRBV19
CASSYTGEGYEQYF
TGTGCCAGTAGTTATACAGGGGAAGGGTACGAGCAGTACTTC
>NA|NA|TRBJ1-2|TRBV5-1
CASSLDNRSYGYTF
TGCGCCAGCAGCTTGGACAACAGGTCCTATGGCTACACCTTC
>NA|NA|TRBJ2-2|TRBV6-5
CASSRVMNTGELFF
TGTGCCAGCAGTCGGGTGATGAACACCGGGGAGCTGTTTTTT
>NA|NA|TRBJ2-1|TRBV5-1
CASSLDTPGLMQFF
TGCGCCAGCAGCTTGGATACACCAGGGCTGATGCAGTTCTTC
>NA|NA|TRBJ1-2|TRBV7-9
CASSLGPGSYGYTF
TGTGCCAGCAGCTTAGGTCCAGGGAGCTATGGCTACACCTTC